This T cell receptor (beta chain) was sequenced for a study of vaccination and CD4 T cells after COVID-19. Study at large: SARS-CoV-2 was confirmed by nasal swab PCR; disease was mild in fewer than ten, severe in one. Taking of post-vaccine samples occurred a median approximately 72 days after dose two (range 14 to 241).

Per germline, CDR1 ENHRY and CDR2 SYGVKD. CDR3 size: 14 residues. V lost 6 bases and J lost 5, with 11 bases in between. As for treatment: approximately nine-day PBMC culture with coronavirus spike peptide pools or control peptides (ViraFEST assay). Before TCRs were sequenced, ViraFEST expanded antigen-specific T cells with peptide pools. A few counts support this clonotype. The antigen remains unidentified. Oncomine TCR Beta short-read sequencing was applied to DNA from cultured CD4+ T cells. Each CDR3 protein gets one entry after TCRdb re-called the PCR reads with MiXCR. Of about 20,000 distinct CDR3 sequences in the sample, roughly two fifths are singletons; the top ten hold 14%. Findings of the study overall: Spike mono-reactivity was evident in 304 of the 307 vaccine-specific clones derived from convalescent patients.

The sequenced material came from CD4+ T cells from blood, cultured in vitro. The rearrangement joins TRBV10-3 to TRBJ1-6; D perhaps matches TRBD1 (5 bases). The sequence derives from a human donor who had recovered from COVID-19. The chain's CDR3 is CAISQGSNNSPLHF. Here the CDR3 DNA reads TGTGCCATCAGCCAGGGTAGCAATAATTCACCCCTCCACTTT.